The rows below give T cell receptor beta chains drawn from one sample of a study of neurological immune-mediated disorders. TCRdb passed the 5' RACE reads through MiXCR, listing each CDR3 protein once. In the table there are about 16,000 distinct CDR3 sequences, less than 25% of which are singletons. The specimen was PBMCs. These receptors were obtained from a man aged 45-65 years in good health. Both conserved end residues are part of each CDR3. The D gene is left open where the match is weak. Expanded clones are given a class, and other clones once, few, many or no size at all.

size | D | J | V | CDR3 | DNA
many | NA | TRBJ2-3 | TRBV7-2 | CASASPGTDTQYF | TGTGCCAGCGCCTCGCCCGGCACAGATACGCAGTATTTT
many | NA | TRBJ1-2 | TRBV6-1 | CASSEVGYTF | TGTGCCAGCAGTGAAGTCGGCTACACCTTC
many | NA | TRBJ1-1 | TRBV12-3/TRBV12-4 | CASSFFGQEAFF | TGTGCCAGCAGTTTTTTCGGGCAGGAAGCTTTCTTT
many | TRBD2 | TRBJ2-7 | TRBV7-2 | CASSSPSGLAGGGDEQYF | TGTGCCAGCAGCTCTCCTTCGGGACTAGCGGGAGGTGGGGACGAGCAGTACTTC
many | NA | TRBJ1-6 | TRBV5-5 | CASTATGDCSPLHF | TGTGCCAGCACCGCGACAGGAGATTGTTCACCCCTCCACTTT
many | TRBD2 | TRBJ2-7 | TRBV6-6 | CASSIAGESSYEQYF | TGTGCCAGCAGTATAGCGGGGGAAAGCTCCTACGAGCAGTACTTC
NA | TRBD1 | TRBJ2-7 | TRBV20-1 | CKERDRGAGLSYEQYF | TGCAAAGAAAGGGACAGGGGGGCTGGGCTGTCCTACGAGCAGTACTTC
medium-sized | NA | TRBJ2-2 | TRBV20-1 | CSAPVRVGELFF | TGCAGTGCCCCTGTCCGGGTCGGGGAGCTGTTTTTT
NA | NA | TRBJ1-2 | TRBV11-2 | CASSTTRANYGYTF | TGTGCCAGCAGCACCACCAGGGCTAACTATGGCTACACCTTC
medium-sized | NA | TRBJ1-1 | TRBV27 | CASSLLQGNTEAFF | TGTGCCAGCAGTTTACTCCAGGGAAACACTGAAGCTTTCTTT
NA | NA | TRBJ2-2 | TRBV7-3 | CASTGELFF | TGTGCCAGCACCGGGGAGCTGTTTTTT
NA | NA | TRBJ2-7 | TRBV5-1 | CASSPRELAEQYF | TGCGCCAGCAGCCCCCGAGAGTTGGCCGAGCAGTACTTC
medium-sized | NA | TRBJ2-1 | TRBV20-1 | CSARQGQESSYNEQFF | TGCAGTGCTAGGCAAGGCCAGGAGAGCTCCTACAATGAGCAGTTCTTC
medium-sized | TRBD1 | TRBJ2-7 | TRBV20-1 | CSAPGQGPHEQYF | TGCAGTGCACCGGGACAGGGCCCACACGAGCAGTACTTC
medium-sized | NA | TRBJ1-3 | TRBV28 | CASSLGSSGNTIYF | TGTGCCAGCAGTTTGGGCAGCTCTGGAAACACCATATATTTT
medium-sized | NA | TRBJ2-1 | TRBV5-6 | CASSLAWGNNEQFF | TGTGCCAGCAGCTTGGCCTGGGGAAACAATGAGCAGTTCTTC
NA | NA | TRBJ1-5 | TRBV3-1 | CASSQDSNQPQHF | TGTGCCAGCAGCCAGGACAGCAATCAGCCCCAGCATTTT
many | TRBD1 | TRBJ2-1 | TRBV28 | CASSPSDRVRGQFF | TGTGCCAGCAGTCCCTCGGACAGGGTTCGGGGGCAGTTCTTC
NA | TRBD2 | TRBJ2-7 | TRBV28 | CASSSAGDEQYF | TGTGCCAGCAGTAGCGCGGGAGACGAGCAGTACTTC
many | NA | TRBJ2-3 | TRBV6-6 | CAIGQTGTASDTQYF | TGTGCCATAGGACAAACCGGGACCGCGAGCGATACGCAGTATTTT
many | TRBD1 | TRBJ2-3 | TRBV5-1 | CASSSSTGPTDTQYF | TGCGCCAGCAGCTCCTCGACAGGGCCCACAGATACGCAGTATTTT
many | TRBD2 | TRBJ2-1 | TRBV7-2 | CASSFGLAGSGAFF | TGTGCCAGCAGCTTTGGACTAGCGGGATCCGGAGCGTTCTTC
medium-sized | NA | TRBJ2-4 | TRBV2 | CASSEGHGTENIQYF | TGTGCCAGCAGTGAAGGTCATGGAACCGAAAACATTCAGTACTTC
NA | TRBD1 | TRBJ1-5 | TRBV20-1 | CSAKGQSNQPQHF | TGCAGTGCTAAGGGACAGAGCAATCAGCCCCAGCATTTT
few | NA | TRBJ2-1 | TRBV7-6 | CASSQPREGSSYNEQFF | TGTGCCAGCAGCCAACCACGGGAAGGTTCATCCTACAATGAGCAGTTCTTC
many | NA | TRBJ1-1 | TRBV20-1 | CSARDPRGATEAFF | TGCAGTGCTAGAGATCCTCGGGGGGCCACTGAAGCTTTCTTT
NA | NA | TRBJ1-6 | TRBV7-2 | CASSLGPDGNSPLHF | TGTGCCAGCAGCTTAGGCCCGGACGGAAATTCACCCCTCCACTTT
many | TRBD2 | TRBJ2-1 | TRBV20-1 | CSATGTSSYNEQFF | TGCAGTGCTACCGGGACTAGCTCCTACAATGAGCAGTTCTTC
NA | NA | TRBJ2-7 | TRBV5-5 | CASSFGTSREQYF | TGTGCCAGCAGCTTCGGGACATCGCGGGAGCAGTACTTC
few | TRBD1 | TRBJ1-5 | TRBV19 | CASSIRDRGLGGQPQHF | TGTGCCAGTAGTATAAGGGACAGGGGGCTGGGGGGTCAGCCCCAGCATTTT
medium-sized | NA | TRBJ2-4 | TRBV5-1 | CASSLVGRGDIQYF | TGCGCCAGCAGCTTGGTGGGCCGAGGAGACATTCAGTACTTC
many | TRBD1 | TRBJ2-7 | TRBV7-2 | CASSLAETGAYEQYF | TGTGCCAGCAGCTTAGCAGAGACAGGGGCCTACGAGCAGTACTTC
NA | NA | TRBJ2-4 | TRBV6-2/TRBV6-3 | CASSDGVLAKNIQYF | TGTGCCAGCAGTGACGGCGTACTAGCCAAAAACATTCAGTACTTC
many | NA | TRBJ2-7 | TRBV4-2 | CASSQDLQGREQYF | TGTGCCAGCAGCCAAGATCTGCAGGGTCGCGAGCAGTACTTC
many | NA | TRBJ1-1 | TRBV28 | CASSSPEGTEAFF | TGTGCCAGCAGTTCCCCTGAGGGAACTGAAGCTTTCTTT
many | TRBD1 | TRBJ1-5 | TRBV4-3 | CASSQDSGGEGNQPQHF | TGCGCCAGCAGCCAAGACTCAGGGGGCGAGGGCAATCAGCCCCAGCATTTT
many | TRBD2 | TRBJ2-1 | TRBV3-1 | CASSQRGDSGTSGSKEFF | TGTGCCAGCAGCCAACGTGGGGACTCCGGGACTAGCGGGAGTAAGGAGTTCTTC
few | TRBD1 | TRBJ2-7 | TRBV20-1 | CSARDPAGTGYEQYF | TGCAGTGCTAGAGATCCGGCCGGGACAGGGTACGAGCAGTACTTC
many | NA | TRBJ2-1 | TRBV5-1 | CASSLIAPEDEQFF | TGCGCCAGCAGCTTGATAGCCCCCGAGGATGAGCAGTTCTTC
NA | TRBD2 | TRBJ2-7 | TRBV7-9 | CASSFNPLAGSYEQYF | TGTGCCAGCAGCTTCAACCCACTAGCGGGGTCCTACGAGCAGTACTTC
many | NA | TRBJ2-2 | TRBV5-1 | CASSPPGLPNTGELFF | TGCGCCAGCAGCCCGCCGGGACTGCCGAACACCGGGGAGCTGTTTTTT
many | TRBD1 | TRBJ1-2 | TRBV20-1 | CSAPGTGLDYGYTF | TGCAGTGCCCCCGGGACAGGCTTGGACTATGGCTACACCTTC
many | NA | TRBJ1-4 | TRBV18 | CASSQGVDNEKLFF | TGTGCCAGCTCACAAGGGGTCGACAACGAAAAACTGTTTTTT
medium-sized | TRBD1 | TRBJ2-4 | TRBV28 | CASTFRGRLSNIQYF | TGTGCCAGCACTTTCAGGGGGCGTTTGTCTAACATTCAGTACTTC
NA | NA | TRBJ1-5 | TRBV28 | CASSLVGLAQHF | TGTGCCAGCAGTTTGGTGGGGCTGGCCCAGCATTTT
many | NA | TRBJ2-1 | TRBV11-3 | CASSLEDTEMSSYNEQFF | TGTGCCAGCAGCCTAGAGGACACGGAAATGAGCTCCTACAATGAGCAGTTCTTC
NA | NA | TRBJ2-7 | TRBV7-9 | CASSYGGGDEQYF | TGTGCCAGCAGCTACGGTGGAGGGGACGAGCAGTACTTC
many | NA | TRBJ2-5 | TRBV4-3 | CASSQEASGRQHILEETQYF | TGCGCCAGCAGCCAAGAAGCGTCAGGCCGACAGCATATCTTAGAAGAGACCCAGTACTTC
many | TRBD2 | TRBJ2-1 | TRBV19 | CASSLAGGGEQFF | TGTGCCAGTAGTTTAGCGGGTGGGGGTGAGCAGTTCTTC
NA | NA | TRBJ1-6 | TRBV30 | CAWSIQGRSPLHF | TGTGCCTGGAGTATCCAGGGGCGTTCACCCCTCCACTTT
many | NA | TRBJ1-1 | TRBV27 | CASRQSTGWDTEAFF | TGTGCCAGCAGGCAATCGACAGGCTGGGACACTGAAGCTTTCTTT
many | NA | TRBJ2-3 | TRBV20-1 | CSARELIYTDTQYF | TGCAGTGCTAGAGAACTAATCTACACGGATACGCAGTATTTT
many | TRBD2 | TRBJ2-1 | TRBV7-9 | CASSRAGGGPGNEQFF | TGTGCCAGCAGTCGAGCGGGCGGGGGGCCGGGGAATGAGCAGTTCTTC
NA | NA | TRBJ1-1 | TRBV24-1 | CATSGAMNTEAFF | TGTGCCACCAGTGGTGCGATGAACACTGAAGCTTTCTTT